This TCR beta chain was captured by sequencing in a study of blood T cell repertoires in COVID-19. Study-level information: Sites in the United States, Italy and Spain provided acute and convalescent COVID-19 samples.

Using immunoSEQ multiplex PCR, the repertoire was profiled, and TCRdb retains in-frame clones only, with some absent. The profile shows a few hundred thousand clones, about 87% of them singletons. Per the germline V gene, CDR1 is MDHEN and CDR2 is SYDVKM. This CDR3 is built from 18 residues. V shed 5 bases and J 3 bases; nucleotides not matched to a gene: 7. Residents of approximately 25 US areas, aged roughly 18 to 89 years, made up the participants. Resolution of symptoms, clearance, or two negative PCRs was present in recovered Cohort 3 donors. This chain links TRBV28 with TRBJ2-1; 16 nucleotides match TRBD2. Input material: PBMCs or T cells enriched from blood (not recorded which). The receptor's source is a woman in her 50s who had recovered from COVID-19. Here the CDR3 reads CASSIKGLAGGNYNEQFF. In DNA, the CDR3 is TGTGCCAGCAGTATAAAGGGACTAGCGGGAGGGAACTACAATGAGCAGTTCTTC. Complete variable domain (other parts from reference TRBV28 and TRBJ2-1): DVKVTQSSRYLVKRTGEKVFLECVQDMDHENMFWYRQDPGLGLRLIYFSYDVKMKEKGDIPEGYSVSREKKERFSLILESASTNQTSMYLCASSIKGLAGGNYNEQFFGPGTRLTVL.